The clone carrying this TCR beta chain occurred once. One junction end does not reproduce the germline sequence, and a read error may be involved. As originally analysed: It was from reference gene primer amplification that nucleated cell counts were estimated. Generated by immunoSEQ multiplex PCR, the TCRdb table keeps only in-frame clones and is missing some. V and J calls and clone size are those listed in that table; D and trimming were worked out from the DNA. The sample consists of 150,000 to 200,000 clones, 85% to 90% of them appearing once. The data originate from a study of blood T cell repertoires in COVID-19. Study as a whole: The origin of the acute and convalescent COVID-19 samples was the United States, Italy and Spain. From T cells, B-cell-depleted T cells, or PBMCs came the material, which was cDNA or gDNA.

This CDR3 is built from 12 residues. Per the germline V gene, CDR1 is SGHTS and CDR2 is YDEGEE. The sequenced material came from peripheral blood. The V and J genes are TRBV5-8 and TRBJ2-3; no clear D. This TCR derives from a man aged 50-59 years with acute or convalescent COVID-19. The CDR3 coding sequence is TGTGCCAGCAGCTTTGATACAGATACGCATTATTTT. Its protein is CASSFDTDTHYF.